Shown below are 24 T cell receptor beta chains from a single sample sequenced in a study of T cell repertoires in cytomegalovirus infection. Using its own MiXCR run on the reads, TCRdb lists one record per CDR3 protein. The sample has about 360,000 distinct CDR3 sequences, about 32% seen once. The antigens of these receptors remain unknown. Specimen: cultured PBMCs, collected from culture after CMV antigen stimulation. These receptors were taken from a human donor in good health (CMV status not recorded). Some clones in this sample may be carry-over from other donors' samples.

The J gene is TRBJ2-3, the V gene TRBV29-1; the D gene is possibly TRBD2 (7 bases). This CDR3 spans 15 amino acids. Between the trimmed V and J ends, which lost 4 bases and 4 bases, there was a span of 18 bases. Germline V gene data show CDR1 as SQVTM and CDR2 as ANQGSEA. CDR3 sequence reads: CSVGGGGGGADTQYF. The CDR3 DNA follows: TGCAGCGTTGGAGGGGGAGGGGGAGGTGCAGATACGCAGTATTTT.

This chain uses TRBV6-6 with TRBJ2-5, with a possible D match to TRBD2 (5 bases). The germline V gene has CDR1 MNHNY and CDR2 SVGAGI (reference sequence). V lost 6 bases and J 3 bases, leaving 11 bases between the germline ends. CDR3 length: 13 residues. DNA for the CDR3: TGTGCCAGCAGGAGCGGTAGTAAAGAGACCCAGTACTTC. It specifies CASRSGSKETQYF.

The chain recombines TRBV20-1 with TRBJ1-4; 10 nucleotides match TRBD1. From germline, CDR1 is DFQATT and CDR2 SNEGSKA (reference sequence). This CDR3 is 13 amino acids long. J gave up 11 bases and V 6 bases, and 9 bases lay outside the gene matches. The CDR3 DNA is TGCAGTGCAGCCGGGACAGGGGCAGGGAAACTGTTTTTT. This gives the protein CSAAGTGAGKLFF.

This clonotype came up many times. V gene TRBV6-5 combines with J gene TRBJ2-1, with 10 bases fitting TRBD2. The V segment lost 10 bases and the J segment 1 base; nucleotides outside the gene matches: 7. Germline V lookup: CDR1 MNHEY, CDR2 SVGAGI. This CDR3 is 15 amino acids long. CDR3 amino acids: CATHGLADSYNEQFF. In nucleotides, the CDR3 is TGTGCCACCCACGGACTAGCGGATTCCTACAATGAGCAGTTCTTC.

The chain employs TRBV19 and TRBJ2-1, with TRBD2 matching 10 bases. The CDR3 consists of 12 residues. V lost 8 bases and J lost 5; bases outside the gene matches: 0. Germline V gives CDR1 LNHDA, CDR2 SQIVND (reference sequence). CDR3 DNA: TGTGCCAGTCTAGCGGGGGACAATGAGCAGTTCTTC. As protein: CASLAGDNEQFF.

The chain has TRBV5-1 and TRBJ2-7; TRBD2 is a possible D gene (6 bases). This CDR3 contains 15 residues. Trimming removed 0 bases from V and 3 bases from J, with 13 bases in between. The V gene's germline CDR1 is SGHRS and CDR2 YFSETQ. This CDR3 reads CASSLAETSFYEQYF. In DNA, the CDR3 is TGCGCCAGCAGCTTGGCCGAAACTAGCTTCTACGAGCAGTACTTC.

This clonotype was detected a few times. The chain recombines TRBV7-2 with TRBJ2-5, with a weak D call TRBD2 (6 bases). V lost 5 bases and J lost 4, with 20 bases in between. Germline V gene data show CDR1 as SGHTA and CDR2 as FQGNSA. CDR3 length: 16 residues. CDR3 nucleotides: TGTGCCAGCAGCGAAAGGTGGAGGGCGCCCGGAGAGACCCAGTACTTC. Translated: CASSERWRAPGETQYF. Variable domain in full (rest from reference TRBV7-2 and TRBJ2-5): GAGVSQSPSNKVTEKGKDVELRCDPISGHTALYWYRQSLGQGLEFLIYFQGNSAPDKSGLPSDRFSAERTGGSVSTLTIQRTQQEDSAVYLCASSERWRAPGETQYFGPGTRLLVL.

This clonotype was counted a few times. The rearrangement links TRBV6-6 to TRBJ1-5; D gene ambiguous. The CDR3 length is 15 residues. The germline V gene encodes CDR1 MNHNY and CDR2 SVGAGI (reference sequence). V gave up 0 bases and J gave up 3 bases, with 9 bases separating them. The CDR3 DNA is TGTGCCAGCAGTTACTCGGCAGGCACCAATCAGCCCCAGCATTTT. This codes for CASSYSAGTNQPQHF.

V is TRBV24-1 and J is TRBJ2-3; 7 nucleotides line up with TRBD2. The CDR3 loop spans 14 amino acids. Germline CDR1 is KGHDR and CDR2 is SFDVKD. The junction had 8 bases not matched to a gene; V was cut back by 3 bases and J by 9 bases. The CDR3 loop reads CATSDPRTSETQYF. CDR3 DNA: TGTGCCACCAGTGATCCTCGGACTAGTGAGACGCAGTATTTT.

This clonotype came up a few times. CDR3 DNA: TGTGCCAGCAGTCAAACAGGGGGCATAGGGTACACTGAAGCTTTCTTT. Amino acids: CASSQTGGIGYTEAFF. The chain links TRBV12-3 or TRBV12-4 to TRBJ1-1; TRBD1 matches at 9 bases. This CDR3 comprises 16 residues. Germline trimming cut 5 bases from V and 3 bases from J; bases unmatched to any gene: 10.

The table lists this clonotype with many counts. This sequence joins TRBV7-2 and TRBJ2-1; D uncertain. Trimming took off 5 bases at V and 1 base at J, with 9 bases between the two ends. The CDR3 is 14 amino acids. CDR1 SGHTA and CDR2 FQGNSA come from the germline V gene. The CDR3 nucleotides read TGTGCCAGCAGCCACCCGGGTTCCTACAATGAGCAGTTCTTC. Translation: CASSHPGSYNEQFF.

This clonotype was counted between two and nine times. This sequence joins TRBV30 and TRBJ1-1; D is undetermined. CDR1 is GTSNPN, CDR2 SVGIG, per germline (reference sequence). V shed 0 bases and J shed 1 base, with 18 bases lying between them. This CDR3 is built from 17 residues. The CDR3 DNA is TGTGCCTGGAGTGTAGAGGAGCCCCGTCTCGGGAACACTGAAGCTTTCTTT. Protein product: CAWSVEEPRLGNTEAFF.

This clonotype has a handful of counts. J is TRBJ1-2 and V is TRBV7-2, with TRBD1 as a possible D gene (5 bases). Germline V lookup: CDR1 SGHTA, CDR2 FQGNSA. The germline V and J ends were trimmed by 5 bases and 2 bases, with 18 bases remaining between them. This CDR3 has 16 amino acids. This CDR3 is CASSGRGQSGNYGYTF. The CDR3 DNA reads TGTGCCAGCAGCGGACGAGGGCAGTCAGGGAACTATGGCTACACCTTC.

V is TRBV20-1 and J is TRBJ2-5, with 15 positions matching TRBD2. This CDR3 is 17 amino acids long. Looked up from germline, CDR1 is DFQATT and CDR2 is SNEGSKA (reference sequence). The V segment lost 5 bases and the J segment 5 bases; nucleotides outside the gene matches: 12. The CDR3 protein is CSASPGLAGGWRETQYF. The DNA of the CDR3 is TGCAGTGCTTCGCCGGGACTAGCGGGAGGATGGCGGGAGACCCAGTACTTC.

The sample holds a few counts of this clonotype. J is TRBJ1-5 and V is TRBV7-8, with D tentatively TRBD1 (5 bases). V lost 1 base to trimming and J lost 0 bases, with 7 bases between them. CDR1 and CDR2 (germline): SGHVS, FQNEAQ. This CDR3 region has 15 residues. The CDR3 DNA follows: TGTGCCAGCAGCTTAGGGGACGGTAGCAATCAGCCCCAGCATTTT. This codes for CASSLGDGSNQPQHF.

This CDR3 is CATTSGIVNEQFF. Here the CDR3 DNA reads TGTGCCACCACTAGCGGGATTGTGAATGAGCAGTTCTTC. The rearrangement joins TRBV19 to TRBJ2-1; 10 bases are shared with TRBD2. The germline CDR1 and CDR2 sequences are LNHDA and SQIVND (reference sequence). CDR3 size: 13 residues. V was pared by 10 bases and J by 7 bases, with 7 bases of the junction left unmatched.

The chain is built from TRBV4-1 and TRBJ1-4; 7 bases map to TRBD1. Unmatched junction bases numbered 12, after V lost 3 bases and J lost 5 bases. In germline, CDR1 is MGHRA, CDR2 YSYEKL. This CDR3 is built from 17 residues. The CDR3 is CASSQTGFRLLNEKLFF. The DNA of the CDR3 is TGCGCCAGCAGCCAGACAGGGTTTAGGCTCCTAAATGAAAAACTGTTTTTT.

This clonotype was recorded a few times. The rearrangement uses TRBV12-3 or TRBV12-4 and TRBJ1-2, with 8 bases identical to TRBD1. The J segment lost 8 bases and the V segment lost 5 bases, leaving 7 bases of the junction unmatched. This CDR3 is 13 amino acids long. The CDR3 region is CASSPTGGSGYTF. In nucleotides, the CDR3 is TGTGCCAGCAGTCCAACAGGGGGGAGCGGCTACACCTTC.

This clonotype was observed a few times. The CDR3 loop is CASSNTGSYEQYF. The CDR3 nucleotides read TGTGCCAGTAGCAACACGGGGTCCTACGAGCAGTACTTC. The J gene is TRBJ2-7, the V gene TRBV19; D is perhaps TRBD2 (5 bases). CDR1 is LNHDA, CDR2 SQIVND, per germline (reference sequence). The CDR3 has 13 amino acids. V dropped 6 bases and J dropped 1 base, with 10 bases sitting between them.

This chain links TRBV11-2 with TRBJ1-2, with D perhaps TRBD1 (6 bases). This CDR3 contains 13 residues. Trimming stripped 4 bases from V and 9 bases from J, with 15 bases between. Germline assignment: CDR1 SGHAT and CDR2 FQNNGV. The CDR3 protein is CASSWVQGGSYTF. CDR3 DNA: TGTGCCAGCAGCTGGGTACAAGGGGGGAGCTACACCTTC.

This clonotype was observed many times. This chain links TRBV7-2 with TRBJ2-3; D uncertain. The germline gives CDR1 SGHTA, CDR2 FQGNSA. Between the trimmed V and J ends, which lost 6 bases and 9 bases, there was a span of 22 bases. The CDR3 sequence is 15 residues long. In DNA, the CDR3 is TGTGCCAGCAGATCATCGTCTGTGGGCCTAAAGACGCAGTATTTT. Its translation: CASRSSSVGLKTQYF.

The chain couples TRBV19 to TRBJ2-1; 9 bases are a match to TRBD2. V lost 6 bases and J lost 0; bases outside the gene matches: 6. This CDR3 is built from 16 residues. CDR1 is LNHDA, CDR2 SQIVND, per germline (reference sequence). Here the CDR3 DNA reads TGTGCCAGTAGCAGAGCTAGCGGGACCTCCTACAATGAGCAGTTCTTC. Protein product: CASSRASGTSYNEQFF.

At least ten counts were recorded for this clonotype. The V and J genes are TRBV7-2 and TRBJ2-3; no reliable D call. Germline V gene sequence: CDR1 SGHTA, CDR2 FQGNSA. Between the trimmed V and J ends, which lost 1 base and 4 bases, there was a span of 9 bases. The CDR3 covers 14 residues. The CDR3 reads CASSLVTKADTQYF. The CDR3 nucleotides read TGTGCCAGCAGCTTAGTAACTAAAGCAGATACGCAGTATTTT.

A few counts support this clonotype. The chain recombines TRBV4-1 with TRBJ2-5, with D perhaps TRBD2 (6 bases). The CDR3 length is 14 residues. Trimming cost V 3 bases and J 9 bases, with 17 bases left between them. CDR1 and CDR2 (germline): MGHRA, YSYEKL. The CDR3 sequence is CASSHSGTSSAQYF. CDR3 coding DNA: TGCGCCAGCAGCCACTCCGGGACTTCTTCGGCCCAGTACTTC.